These 26 T cell receptor beta chains were all obtained from the same sample, sequenced in a study of CXCR3-negative and CXCR3-positive naive CD8 T cells. Study outcomes and limitations: Researchers report that CXCR3-positive naive cells carry more hydrophobic TRB CDR3s than CXCR3-negative naive cells.

Through 5' RACE with UMI labels, the TRB cDNA libraries were prepared. TCRdb re-analyzed the 5' RACE reads; it lists each CDR3 protein once, without DNA. Reported are about 89,000 distinct CDR3 sequences; the ten largest clones contain around 0.58%. For these receptors, no antigen is known. Sequencing used naive CXCR3+ CD8+ T cells from blood. Subset: CD45RO-CCR7+CD27+CD95- naive CD8+ T cells expressing CXCR3 (TNR3+). Every receptor here comes from a human donor in good health. Some clones in this sample may be carry-over from other donors' samples.

The rearrangement links TRBV28 to TRBJ2-5. There are 15 residues in the CDR3. Germline values: CDR1 MDHEN, CDR2 SYDVKM. The CDR3 sequence: CASSPRDSYQETQYF. Supplemented by reference TRBV28 and TRBJ2-5, the full variable domain reads DVKVTQSSRYLVKRTGEKVFLECVQDMDHENMFWYRQDPGLGLRLIYFSYDVKMKEKGDIPEGYSVSREKKERFSLILESASTNQTSMYLCASSPRDSYQETQYFGPGTRLLVL.

V and J are TRBV11-3 and TRBJ2-7; TCRdb calls TRBD1, which cannot be checked without DNA. CDR3 length equals 15 residues. Germline V gene lookup returns CDR1 SGHNT and CDR2 YENEEA. The CDR3 here is CASSFLQGPSYEQYF.

This rearrangement joins TRBV18 to TRBJ2-7; TCRdb lists TRBD1, though no DNA is available to test this call. Germline CDR1 KGHSH, CDR2 LQKENI. This CDR3 comprises 16 residues. The CDR3 loop reads CASSPPDQQASYEQYF.

V is TRBV7-8 and J is TRBJ2-2; the TCRdb D gene call, TRBD1, has no DNA to confirm it. This CDR3 spans 14 amino acids. CDR1 is SGHVS, CDR2 FQNEAQ, per germline. The CDR3 loop is CASSLTEETGELFF.

The chain employs TRBV5-5 and TRBJ2-2; TCRdb's D gene call, TRBD1, goes unchecked for lack of DNA. The V gene's germline CDR1 is SGHKS and CDR2 YYEKEE (reference sequence). The CDR3 has 16 residues. This CDR3 is CASSQDGRGLGGELFF.

The chain is built from TRBV25-1 and TRBJ2-2; TCRdb lists TRBD1, though no DNA is available to test this call. This CDR3 contains 15 residues. Germline CDR1 is MGHDK and CDR2 is SYGVNS. The CDR3 loop is CASSHTPGQTGELFF.

The rearrangement links TRBV21-1 to TRBJ1-4. TRBV21-1 is designated a pseudogene. The CDR3 consists of 17 residues. CDR3 region: CASSNAHGLGYGEKLFF.

J is TRBJ2-4 and V is TRBV12-3 or TRBV12-4; TCRdb calls TRBD2, which cannot be checked without DNA. The CDR3 runs 12 residues. CDR3 protein: CASTKYRDSQYF.

The chain links TRBV27 to TRBJ1-2; the D call from TCRdb, TRBD1, cannot be confirmed without DNA. Germline values: CDR1 MNHEY, CDR2 SMNVEV (reference sequence). This CDR3 region has 14 residues. The CDR3 protein is CASTRTGANYGYTF.

This sequence joins TRBV3-2 and TRBJ1-1; the TCRdb call, TRBD1, lacks DNA for checking. TRBV3-2 is given as a pseudogene. The CDR3 is 13 residues long. CDR3 amino acids: CASSQPGGTEAFF.

V and J are TRBV18 and TRBJ1-1; TCRdb reports TRBD1, a call that lacks DNA to check it against. The CDR3 runs 12 residues. Germline lookup yields CDR1 KGHSH and CDR2 LQKENI. The CDR3 region is CASSPGGSEAFF.

The chain couples TRBV6-5 to TRBJ2-7; with no DNA, the TCRdb D assignment of TRBD1 cannot be verified. CDR1 and CDR2 from the germline V gene are MNHEY and SVGAGI. This CDR3 has 14 residues. CDR3 loop: CASSYSSRGYEQYF.

V is TRBV10-3 and J is TRBJ2-3; as DNA is missing, the TRBD2 call by TCRdb cannot be tested. Looked up from germline, CDR1 is ENHRY and CDR2 is SYGVKD. This CDR3 is 17 amino acids long. CDR3 sequence: CAIRLEGSSGEADTQYF.

The chain is built from TRBV4-1 and TRBJ1-1; the D call from TCRdb, TRBD1, cannot be confirmed without DNA. This CDR3 is 16 amino acids long. Germline V gene lookup returns CDR1 MGHRA and CDR2 YSYEKL. The CDR3 region is CASSQGPGQLNTEAFF.

J is TRBJ1-1 and V is TRBV7-2. The CDR3 extends over 15 amino acids. Per the germline V gene, CDR1 is SGHTA and CDR2 is FQGNSA. CDR3 in amino acids: CASGDQDASGTEAFF.

The chain combines TRBV12-3 or TRBV12-4 with TRBJ2-1; lacking DNA, the TRBD1 call made by TCRdb goes unchecked. The length of the CDR3 is 14 residues. This chain's CDR3 is CASSLGTGQDEQFF.

The gene calls are TRBV6-2 or TRBV6-3 and TRBJ2-4. Germline V gene lookup returns CDR1 MNHEY and CDR2 SVGEGT. This CDR3 has 15 amino acids. The CDR3 reads CASSYSPLAKNIQYF.

J is TRBJ2-3 and V is TRBV14. CDR1 and CDR2 from the germline V gene are SGHDN and FVKESK. CDR3 size: 12 residues. CDR3 residues: CASSRVSDTQYF.

The V gene is TRBV29-1, the J gene TRBJ2-2; the D gene TCRdb calls, TRBD1, cannot be checked with no DNA. The germline CDR1 and CDR2 sequences are SQVTM and ANQGSEA. The CDR3 is made up of 15 amino acids. The chain's CDR3 is CSVGGQGENTGELFF.

The chain has TRBV6-5 and TRBJ1-1. This CDR3 is 13 amino acids long. The germline CDR1 and CDR2 sequences are MNHEY and SVGAGI. The CDR3 protein is CASSYSENTEAFF.

The rearrangement links TRBV6-5 to TRBJ2-7; checking the TCRdb D call of TRBD1 is not possible without DNA. CDR1 is MNHEY, CDR2 SVGAGI, per germline. There are 13 residues in the CDR3. This CDR3 reads CASSTRPWDEQYF.

V usage is TRBV6-4 and J usage is TRBJ2-1; TCRdb gives TRBD2 as the D gene, but with no DNA this cannot be confirmed. This CDR3 has 16 residues. Germline CDR1 and CDR2: MRHNA and SNTAGT. The chain's CDR3 is CASSDGLAGGIGEQFF.

CDR3 residues: CASSSDLRDKNTGELFF. The chain links TRBV28 to TRBJ2-2; TCRdb reports TRBD1, a call that lacks DNA to check it against. The CDR3 has 17 amino acids. In germline, CDR1 is MDHEN, CDR2 SYDVKM.

The V gene is TRBV5-1, the J gene TRBJ2-1. The CDR3 spans 16 residues. Germline CDR1 reads SGHRS; CDR2 reads YFSETQ. The CDR3 loop reads CASSWEDYSSNNEQFF.

The chain links TRBV5-4 to TRBJ2-3; the D gene TCRdb calls, TRBD1, cannot be checked with no DNA. CDR3 length equals 15 residues. Germline V gene data show CDR1 as SGHNT and CDR2 as YYREEE (reference sequence). The CDR3 is CASSWSGAREDTQYF.

The chain is built from TRBV4-3 and TRBJ2-7. Germline V CDR1 and CDR2: LGHNA, YSLEER. The CDR3 spans 16 residues. CDR3 sequence reads: CASSQEGRESSYEQYF.